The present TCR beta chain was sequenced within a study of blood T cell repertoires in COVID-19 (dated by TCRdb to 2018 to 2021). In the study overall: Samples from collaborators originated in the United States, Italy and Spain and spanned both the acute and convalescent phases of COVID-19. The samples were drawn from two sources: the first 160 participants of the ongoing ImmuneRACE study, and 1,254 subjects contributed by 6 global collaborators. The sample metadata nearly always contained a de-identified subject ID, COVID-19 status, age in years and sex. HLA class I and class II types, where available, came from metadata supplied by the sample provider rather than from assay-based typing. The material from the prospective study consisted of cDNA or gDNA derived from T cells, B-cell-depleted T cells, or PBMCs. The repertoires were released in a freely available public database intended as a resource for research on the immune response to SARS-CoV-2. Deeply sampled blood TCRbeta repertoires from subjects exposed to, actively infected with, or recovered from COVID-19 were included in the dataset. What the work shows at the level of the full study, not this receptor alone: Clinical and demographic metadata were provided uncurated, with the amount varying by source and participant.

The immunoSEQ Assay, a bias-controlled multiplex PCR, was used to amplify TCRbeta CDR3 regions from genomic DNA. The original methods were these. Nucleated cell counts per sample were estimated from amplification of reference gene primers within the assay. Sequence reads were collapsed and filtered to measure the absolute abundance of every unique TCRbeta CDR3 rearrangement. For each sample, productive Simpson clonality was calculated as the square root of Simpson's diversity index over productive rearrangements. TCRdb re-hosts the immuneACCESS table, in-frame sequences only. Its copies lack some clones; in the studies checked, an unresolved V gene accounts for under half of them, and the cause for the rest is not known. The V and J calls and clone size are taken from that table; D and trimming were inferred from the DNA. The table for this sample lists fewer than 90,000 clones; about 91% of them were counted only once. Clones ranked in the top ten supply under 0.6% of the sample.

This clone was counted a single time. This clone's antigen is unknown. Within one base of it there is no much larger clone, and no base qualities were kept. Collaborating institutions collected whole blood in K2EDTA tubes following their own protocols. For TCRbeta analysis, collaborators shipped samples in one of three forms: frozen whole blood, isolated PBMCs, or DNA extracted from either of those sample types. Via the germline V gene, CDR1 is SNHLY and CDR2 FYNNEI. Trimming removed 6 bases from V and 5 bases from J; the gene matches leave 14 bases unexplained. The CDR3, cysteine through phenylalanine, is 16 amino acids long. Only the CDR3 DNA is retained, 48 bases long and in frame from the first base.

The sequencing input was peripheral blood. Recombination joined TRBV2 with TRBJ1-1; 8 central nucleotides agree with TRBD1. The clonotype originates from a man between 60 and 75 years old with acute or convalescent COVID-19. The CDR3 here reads CASRGAPGGPGTEAFF. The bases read TGTGCCAGCAGGGGAGCCCCAGGGGGCCCGGGGACTGAAGCTTTCTTT.